Listed below are T cell receptor beta chains from one sample, sequenced in a study of regulatory and conventional T cells in RAG deficiency. The assay was immunoSEQ multiplex PCR, and TCRdb's table has in-frame clones only and misses some. The profile shows about 46,000 clones, about 87% of them singletons. A further study also used this sample, focusing on regulatory T cells.

The specimen sequenced was CD4+ effector T cells sorted from blood. The receptors were sampled from a human donor in good health. Each CDR3 is given with its conserved first and last residue. D genes are given only for firm matches. Size tells how often a clone was seen (once, few, many) or the class of an expanded clone, and some rows leave it out.

>NA|TRBV25-1|NA|TRBJ1-1
TGTGCCAGCAGTGACCCGAAAGACAACACTGAAGCTTTCTTT
CASSDPKDNTEAFF
>NA|TRBV19|NA|TRBJ1-5
TGTGCCGGTAGTAAACTTGCGGGGGGCAGGAATCAGCCCCAGCATTTT
CAGSKLAGGRNQPQHF
>NA|TRBV19|NA|TRBJ1-5
TGTGCCAGTAGTGCAACCCGGGACACTTATAGCAATCAGCCCCAGCATTTT
CASSATRDTYSNQPQHF
>TRBD2|TRBV6-6|NA|TRBJ2-7
TGTGCCAGCAGTTACACTAGCGGGAGGGCCTCAGACGAGCAGTACTTC
CASSYTSGRASDEQYF
>TRBD1|TRBV7-8|NA|TRBJ2-7
TGTGCCAGCAGCCATACCTTCTTGGGACAGGGGACCTCCTACGAGCAGTACTTC
CASSHTFLGQGTSYEQYF
>TRBD1|TRBV9|NA|TRBJ2-5
TGTGCCAGCAGCCCAGGGGGCACCATAAAAGAGACCCAGTACTTC
CASSPGGTIKETQYF
>NA|TRBV7-2|NA|TRBJ2-1
TGTGCCAGCAGCTACTACTCGGTTTACAATGAGCAGTTCTTC
CASSYYSVYNEQFF
>NA|TRBV7-8|once|TRBJ1-6
TGTGCCAGCAGCTTCAGTGGTTCACCCCTCCACTTT
CASSFSGSPLHF
>NA|TRBV11-3|NA|TRBJ2-1
TGTGCCAGCAGCTCCGATGGCGGGGAAAATGAGCAGTTCTTC
CASSSDGGENEQFF
>NA|TRBV6-5|NA|TRBJ1-6
TGTGCCAGCAGTTTTACGGTGCAAGATTCACCCCTCCACTTT
CASSFTVQDSPLHF
>TRBD2|TRBV7-8|NA|TRBJ2-5
TGTGCCAGCAGCTTAGCGTGGGGGGGACAAGAGACCCAGTACTTC
CASSLAWGGQETQYF
>TRBD2|TRBV27|NA|TRBJ2-1
TGTGCCAGCAGTCCCCCGGGAGGGCCGGTTGAGCAGTTCTTC
CASSPPGGPVEQFF
>TRBD1|TRBV18|NA|TRBJ1-5
TGTGCCAGCTCACAAAGGGACAGCGGGGATCAGCCCCAGCATTTT
CASSQRDSGDQPQHF
>NA|TRBV7-2|once|TRBJ1-4
TGTGCCAGCAGCTCTGGGGCCTTCAATCGCGCAACTAATGAAAAACTGTTTTTT
CASSSGAFNRATNEKLFF
>NA|TRBV29-1|once|TRBJ2-7
TGCAGCATTGTGCCGGGTATGAACGAGCAGTACTTC
CSIVPGMNEQYF
>TRBD1|TRBV10-3|NA|TRBJ2-5
TGTGCCATCAGTGACCCCGGGACAGGGAAAGAGACCCAGTACTTC
CAISDPGTGKETQYF
>TRBD1|TRBV19|NA|TRBJ1-5
TGTGCCAGTAGTCCGCGGACAGGGAGCTCACTATATAGCAATCAGCCCCAGCATTTT
CASSPRTGSSLYSNQPQHF